The next 8 T cell receptor beta chains were all read from a single sample in a study of T cell repertoires in cytomegalovirus infection (dated by TCRdb to 2018 to 2020). The sample was run on an Illumina HiSeq 1500. TCRdb cleaned the public reads at Q25 with fastp, built clones with MiXCR and kept in-frame beta chains. CDR3 protein duplicates are merged, each entry listing the most common genes and DNA. Across this sample there are around 740,000 distinct CDR3 sequences, with 35% to 45% seen only once. The top ten constitute around 2.8% of the sample. The sequencing sample was made of PBMCs. These receptors all stem from a human donor in good health (CMV status not recorded). Some clones in this sample may be carry-over from other donors' samples.

This chain links TRBV20-1 with TRBJ1-5; no definite D call. With 4 bases removed from V and 0 bases from J, the gap between germline ends came to 7 bases. CDR3 length: 13 amino acids. In germline, CDR1 is DFQATT, CDR2 SNEGSKA (reference sequence). CDR3 protein: CSAMGASNQPQHF. CDR3 nucleotide sequence: TGCAGTGCTATGGGAGCTAGCAATCAGCCCCAGCATTTT.

This clonotype has a handful of counts. The chain links TRBV12-3 or TRBV12-4 to TRBJ2-1; 8 bases agree with TRBD2. The CDR3 has 14 amino acids. Trimming at V came to 4 bases and at J to 10 bases, leaving 9 bases not matched to a gene. The CDR3 sequence: CASSSGGGYGEQFF. The CDR3 coding sequence is TGTGCCAGCAGTTCCGGGGGGGGCTACGGGGAGCAGTTCTTC.

The chain couples TRBV7-9 to TRBJ2-7; the D gene could be TRBD1 or TRBD2 (5 bases each). This CDR3 has 20 residues. The V gene lost 3 bases and the J gene lost 7 bases, with 34 bases spanning the gap. Germline CDR1 and CDR2: SEHNR and FQNEAQ (reference sequence). The chain's CDR3 is CASSLLSRDASYGQSYEQYF. DNA for the CDR3: TGTGCCAGCAGCTTGTTGAGTCGGGACGCCAGCTATGGCCAATCTTATGAGCAGTACTTC.

This clonotype was detected ten times or more. The chain employs TRBV7-8 and TRBJ2-2; weak D call: TRBD2 (6 bases). The CDR3 totals 16 residues. From germline, CDR1 is SGHVS and CDR2 FQNEAQ. The V and J ends lost 1 base and 5 bases respectively, with 14 bases between them. The CDR3 DNA reads as TGTGCCAGCAGCTTAGGGGCTAGCGTACCGACCGGGGAGCTGTTTTTT. Its protein product is CASSLGASVPTGELFF.

A note on this clonotype: This may be a read error, as it is one base from a much larger clone. The genes are TRBV11-2 and TRBJ2-7; the match to TRBD2 covers 7 bases. CDR1 is SGHAT and CDR2 is FQNNGV in the germline V gene. Germline trimming cut 1 base from V and 3 bases from J; bases unmatched to any gene: 9. This CDR3 is built from 16 residues. The chain's CDR3 is CASSLVAGAYFYEQYF. CDR3 DNA: TGTGCCAGCAGCTTAGTTGCGGGAGCTTACTTCTACGAGCAGTACTTC.

The gene calls are TRBV12-3 or TRBV12-4 and TRBJ2-2, with D unresolved. This CDR3 contains 12 residues. V was pared by 6 bases and J by 6 bases, with 8 bases between. CDR3 sequence reads: CASRPSAGELFF. The CDR3 DNA is TGTGCCAGCAGGCCATCAGCCGGGGAGCTGTTTTTT.

The V gene is TRBV20-1, the J gene TRBJ2-1, with D possibly being TRBD1 (5 bases). The CDR3 runs to 14 residues. Germline V CDR1 and CDR2: DFQATT, SNEGSKA (reference sequence). Trimming cost V 6 bases and J 4 bases, with 16 bases left between them. This CDR3 reads CSARRLDSYNEQFF. The DNA of the CDR3 is TGCAGTGCGAGACGTCTCGACAGTTACAATGAGCAGTTCTTC.

This clonotype showed up just a few times. CDR3 sequence: CASGSGLGEAFF. Written as DNA, the CDR3 is TGTGCCAGCGGATCAGGGTTAGGCGAAGCTTTCTTT. The chain is built from TRBV5-4 and TRBJ1-1; perhaps TRBD1 as D (5 bases). There are 12 residues in the CDR3. V lost 7 bases and J lost 8, with 15 bases in between. Germline CDR1 and CDR2: SGHNT and YYREEE (reference sequence).